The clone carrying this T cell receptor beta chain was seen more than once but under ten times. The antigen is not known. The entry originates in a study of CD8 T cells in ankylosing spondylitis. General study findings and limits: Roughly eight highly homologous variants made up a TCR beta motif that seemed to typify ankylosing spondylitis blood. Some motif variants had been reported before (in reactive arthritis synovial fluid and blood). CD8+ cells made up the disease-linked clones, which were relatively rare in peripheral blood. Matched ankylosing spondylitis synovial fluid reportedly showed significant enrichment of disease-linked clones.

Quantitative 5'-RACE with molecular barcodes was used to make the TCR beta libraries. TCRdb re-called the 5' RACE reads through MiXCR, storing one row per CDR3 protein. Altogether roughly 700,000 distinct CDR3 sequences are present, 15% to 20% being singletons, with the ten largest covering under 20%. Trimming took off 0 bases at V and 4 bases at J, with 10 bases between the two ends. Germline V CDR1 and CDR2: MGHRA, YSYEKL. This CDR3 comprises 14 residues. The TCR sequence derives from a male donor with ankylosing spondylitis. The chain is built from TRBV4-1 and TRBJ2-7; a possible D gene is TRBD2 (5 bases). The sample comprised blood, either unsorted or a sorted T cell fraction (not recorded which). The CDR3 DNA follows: TGCGCCAGCAGCCAAGATCGGGAATCGTACGAGCAGTACTTC. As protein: CASSQDRESYEQYF.